This record looks at one TCR beta chain sequence and its context. The CDR3 totals 15 residues. Germline CDR1 is SGHDT and CDR2 is YYEEEE. The V end was cut by 1 base, the J end by 5 bases, with 10 bases between. The sample's time point: new active TB diagnosis, blood taken before or within 7 days of starting treatment. Confirmation came from sputum smear and/or culture positivity for M. tuberculosis. Some clones are missing from TCRdb's copy, which holds only in-frame ones; the method was immunoSEQ multiplex PCR. The sample holds about 40,000 clones, 94% seen once. This sample is drawn from a study of T cells in tuberculosis. Study summary: Within 7 days of starting treatment, or before, PBMC were stored.

V is TRBV5-6 and J is TRBJ1-6; D remains ambiguous. This TCR was sampled from an adult with tuberculosis. This sample comprised PBMCs, obtained at tuberculosis diagnosis. The CDR3 DNA follows: TGTGCCAGCAGCTTGAGCGGGCCCCATAATTCACCCCTCCACTTT. This sequence encodes CASSLSGPHNSPLHF.